A single sample gave rise to the 19 T cell receptor beta chains below, sequenced in a study of cytomegalovirus exposure and HLA in healthy donors. The PCR made use of 60 Vbeta and 13 Jbeta primers. Generated by immunoSEQ multiplex PCR, the TCRdb table keeps only in-frame clones and is missing some. The data hold roughly 220,000 clones, with more than 65% observed a single time. Sequencing was done on a sample of PBMCs. Receptors were obtained from a woman in her 30s in good health and CMV-seronegative.

V usage is TRBV7-8 and J usage is TRBJ1-1; D possibly corresponds to TRBD1 (5 bases). V was shortened by 5 bases and J by 4 bases, with 20 bases between the two germline ends. Germline values: CDR1 SGHVS, CDR2 FQNEAQ. The CDR3 runs 16 residues. DNA of the CDR3: TGTGCCAGCAGCCCCCCCCCGACAGAGGCAGGCACTGAAGCTTTCTTT. The encoded protein is CASSPPPTEAGTEAFF.

This clone was recorded a few times. This chain links TRBV30 with TRBJ1-2; D gene uncertain. The ends were cut back, 0 bases at V and 5 bases at J, with 4 bases in the middle. The CDR3 runs to 11 residues. Germline CDR1 reads GTSNPN; CDR2 reads SVGIG (reference sequence). The CDR3 DNA reads TGTGCCTGGAGTGTACAGTATGGCTACACCTTC. Translating gives CAWSVQYGYTF.

This clone was counted between two and nine times. The sample carries other DNA sequences with the same CDR3. The J gene is TRBJ2-1, the V gene TRBV19; 9 positions agree with TRBD2. This CDR3 region has 16 residues. Losses at the gene ends were 3 bases for V and 0 bases for J; bases not matched to a gene: 3. Germline V gives CDR1 LNHDA, CDR2 SQIVND (reference sequence). This CDR3 reads CASSISAGGSYNEQFF. For the CDR3, the DNA is TGTGCCAGTAGTATTTCAGCGGGAGGCTCCTACAATGAGCAGTTCTTC. Full variable domain (missing parts from reference TRBV19 and TRBJ2-1): DGGITQSPKYLFRKEGQNVTLSCEQNLNHDAMYWYRQDPGQGLRLIYYSQIVNDFQKGDIAEGYSVSREKKESFPLTVTSAQKNPTAFYLCASSISAGGSYNEQFFGPGTRLTVL.

The chain uses TRBV9 and TRBJ1-4; D possibly corresponds to TRBD1 (6 bases). Germline CDR1 is SGDLS and CDR2 is YYNGEE. V shed 0 bases and J shed 0 bases, with 12 bases lying between them. The CDR3 totals 17 residues. The CDR3 nucleotides are TGTGCCAGCAGCGTAGAAGGGACACTCTCAACTAATGAAAAACTGTTTTTT. It specifies CASSVEGTLSTNEKLFF.

The chain employs TRBV11-2 and TRBJ2-2; D perhaps matches TRBD2 (6 bases). CDR1 SGHAT and CDR2 FQNNGV come from the germline V gene. This CDR3 contains 12 residues. The V gene lost 4 bases and the J gene lost 7 bases, with 7 bases spanning the gap. The chain's CDR3 is CASSWGVGELFF. DNA for the CDR3: TGTGCCAGCAGCTGGGGGGTCGGGGAGCTGTTTTTT.

This rearrangement joins TRBV12-2 to TRBJ1-2; the table gives TRBD1 as D, unverified against the DNA. TRBV12-2 counts as a pseudogene. The length of the CDR3 is 17 residues. CDR3 nucleotide sequence: TGTGCAAGTCGCCGAGCTCGTGTAGGGACAGCTAACTATGGCTACACCTTC. It codes for CASRRARVGTANYGYTF.

The genes are TRBV18 and TRBJ1-1; unclear D gene. From germline, CDR1 is KGHSH and CDR2 LQKENI. V was clipped by 5 bases and J by 1 base, with 8 bases between them. The CDR3 is made up of 13 amino acids. The CDR3 loop reads CASSDSRNTEAFF. In DNA form, the CDR3 reads TGTGCCAGCTCAGACTCCAGGAACACTGAAGCTTTCTTT.

V usage is TRBV5-3 and J usage is TRBJ1-1; D gene unclear. TRBV5-3 is treated as an ORF (open reading frame) with a function not yet certain. Trimming pared 3 bases from V and 1 base from J, leaving 13 bases between. The CDR3 totals 15 residues. CDR3 coding DNA: TGTGCCAGAAGCTCATTCCCGCGGGGGAACACTGAAGCTTTCTTT. It is translated as CARSSFPRGNTEAFF.

The J gene is TRBJ2-2, the V gene TRBV2; the match to TRBD2 covers 10 bases. The CDR3 totals 18 residues. Germline loops: CDR1 SNHLY, CDR2 FYNNEI. With 2 bases clipped from V and 4 bases from J, the junction kept 10 bases outside the gene matches. The CDR3 spells CASSERVAGGIGTGELFF. The CDR3 bases are TGTGCCAGCAGTGAAAGGGTAGCGGGGGGTATAGGCACCGGGGAGCTGTTTTTT. Looking up the rest from reference TRBV2 and TRBJ2-2 gives the full variable domain: EPEVTQTPSHQVTQMGQEVILRCVPISNHLYFYWYRQILGQKVEFLVSFYNNEISEKSEIFDDQFSVERPDGSNFTLKIRSTKLEDSAMYFCASSERVAGGIGTGELFFGEGSRLTVL.

This clone appeared once. The chain combines TRBV6-1 with TRBJ1-5; 10 nucleotides agree with TRBD1. CDR3 size: 18 residues. Germline trimming cut 4 bases from V and 2 bases from J; bases unmatched to any gene: 11. Germline V gene sequence: CDR1 MNHNS, CDR2 SASEGT. In nucleotides, the CDR3 is TGTGCCAGCAGTGGCCGGGACAGGGGCCTGGTGGGCAATCAGCCCCAGCATTTT. This gives the protein CASSGRDRGLVGNQPQHF.

V gene TRBV2 combines with J gene TRBJ2-3; D is possibly TRBD1 (5 bases). Trimming shortened V by 7 bases and J by 4 bases, and 15 bases separated the two germline ends. Germline CDR1 is SNHLY and CDR2 is FYNNEI. The CDR3 sequence is 14 residues long. CDR3: CASTKGSPADTQYF. The CDR3 nucleotides read TGTGCCAGCACGAAGGGGTCACCCGCAGATACGCAGTATTTT.

The genes are TRBV7-2 and TRBJ1-1; D remains ambiguous. Germline CDR1 reads SGHTA; CDR2 reads FQGNSA. CDR3 length: 13 residues. Trimming took off 5 bases at V and 1 base at J, with 8 bases between the two ends. Written as DNA, the CDR3 is TGTGCCAGCAGCGTACAGAAGAACACTGAAGCTTTCTTT. It encodes CASSVQKNTEAFF.

This clone came up once. The final CDR3 position lacks the conserved phenylalanine or tryptophan, pointing to a likely read error. This chain joins TRBV6-6 and TRBJ1-2; D not resolved. The CDR3 sequence is 14 residues long. Trimming removed 3 bases from V and 3 bases from J, with 11 bases in between. The germline gives CDR1 MNHNY, CDR2 SVGAGI (reference sequence). The CDR3 is CASSYYPEHYGYTL. The DNA of the CDR3 is TGTGCCAGCAGTTATTATCCGGAACACTATGGCTACACCCTC.

This chain joins TRBV7-8 and TRBJ1-1; D remains ambiguous. Per the germline V gene, CDR1 is SGHVS and CDR2 is FQNEAQ. The CDR3 is made up of 14 amino acids. The V end was cut by 5 bases, the J end by 6 bases, with 16 bases between. Here the CDR3 reads CASSRGSVNAEAFF. Here the CDR3 DNA reads TGTGCCAGCAGCCGCGGGTCGGTAAACGCTGAAGCTTTCTTT.

V usage is TRBV27 and J usage is TRBJ2-1, with a tentative D call TRBD1 (5 bases). Germline V lookup: CDR1 MNHEY, CDR2 SMNVEV (reference sequence). With 5 bases removed from V and 6 bases from J, the gap between germline ends came to 8 bases. The CDR3 is 12 residues long. The chain's CDR3 is CASSPDINEQFF. The CDR3 region has the DNA TGTGCCAGCAGTCCGGACATCAATGAGCAGTTCTTC.

This chain connects TRBV7-8 to TRBJ2-1; 8 bases align to TRBD2. Germline V gene data show CDR1 as SGHVS and CDR2 as FQNEAQ. The J segment lost 4 bases and the V segment lost 5 bases, leaving 10 bases of the junction unmatched. The CDR3 is made up of 16 amino acids. DNA of the CDR3: TGTGCCAGCAGCCCCCCGGTGAGCGGGGGTTACAATGAGCAGTTCTTC. Its protein is CASSPPVSGGYNEQFF.

This rearrangement joins TRBV5-1 to TRBJ2-1, with TRBD2 matching over 11 bases. CDR3 size: 15 residues. Germline V gene lookup returns CDR1 SGHRS and CDR2 YFSETQ. J lost 10 bases, V lost 5 bases, and 11 bases had no gene match. The CDR3 protein is CASRAGTSGSGEQFF. The CDR3 coding sequence is TGCGCCAGCAGGGCGGGTACTAGCGGGAGCGGCGAGCAGTTCTTC.

The V call is TRBV9, the J call TRBJ2-3; 9 bases match TRBD2. Germline loops: CDR1 SGDLS, CDR2 YYNGEE. Trimming removed 3 bases from V and 6 bases from J; junction bases left unmatched: 14. The CDR3 length is 17 residues. The CDR3 DNA reads TGTGCCAGCAGCGACCCCCTGACTAGCGGTGCGCAGGATACGCAGTATTTT. This encodes CASSDPLTSGAQDTQYF.

V is TRBV15 and J is TRBJ2-3; weak D call: TRBD1 (5 bases). This CDR3 contains 14 residues. Germline V gene lookup returns CDR1 LNHNV and CDR2 YYDKDF (reference sequence). The germline V and J ends were trimmed by 5 bases and 0 bases, with 9 bases remaining between them. This CDR3 is CATSRQRSTDTQYF. The CDR3 nucleotides are TGTGCCACCAGCCGACAGAGGAGCACAGATACGCAGTATTTT.